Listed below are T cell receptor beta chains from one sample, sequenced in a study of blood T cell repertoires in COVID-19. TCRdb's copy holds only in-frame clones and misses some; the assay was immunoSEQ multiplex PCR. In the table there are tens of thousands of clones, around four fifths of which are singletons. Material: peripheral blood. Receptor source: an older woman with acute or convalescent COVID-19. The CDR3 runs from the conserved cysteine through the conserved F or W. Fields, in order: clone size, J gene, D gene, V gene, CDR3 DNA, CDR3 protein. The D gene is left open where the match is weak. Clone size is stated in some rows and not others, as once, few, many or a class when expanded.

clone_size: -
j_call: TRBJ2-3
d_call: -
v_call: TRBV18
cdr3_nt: TGTGCCAGCTCACCGCCGACTAGCACAGATACGCAGTATTTT
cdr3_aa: CASSPPTSTDTQYF

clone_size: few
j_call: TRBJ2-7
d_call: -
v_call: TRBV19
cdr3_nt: TGTGCCAGTAGTATTTGGGGCAATTCCTACGAGCAGTACTTC
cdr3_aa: CASSIWGNSYEQYF

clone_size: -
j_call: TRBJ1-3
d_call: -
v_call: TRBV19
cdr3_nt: TGTGCCACCAGGGGACCCTCTGGAAACACCATATATTTT
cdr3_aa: CATRGPSGNTIYF

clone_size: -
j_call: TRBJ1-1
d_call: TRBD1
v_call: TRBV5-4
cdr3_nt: TGTGCCAGCAGCCTGGGACAGGGTAGAACTGAAGCTTTCTTT
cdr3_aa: CASSLGQGRTEAFF

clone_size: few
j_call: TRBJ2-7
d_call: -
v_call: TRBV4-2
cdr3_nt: TGTGCCAGCAGCCATGAGATACAGGGAACGAACGAGCAGTACTTC
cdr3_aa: CASSHEIQGTNEQYF

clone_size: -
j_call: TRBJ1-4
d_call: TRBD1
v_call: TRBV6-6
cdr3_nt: TGTGCCAGCAGTTACAGGGGGCAGGAAAAACTGTTTTTT
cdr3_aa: CASSYRGQEKLFF

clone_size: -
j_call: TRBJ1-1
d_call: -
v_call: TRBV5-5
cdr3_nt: TGTGCCAGCAGCTTGGCGGAGGGCGTCGGCTCTGAAGCTTTCTTT
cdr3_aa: CASSLAEGVGSEAFF

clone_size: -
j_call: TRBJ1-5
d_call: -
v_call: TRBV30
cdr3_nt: TGTGCCTGGAGTGTTTTTGGGGCCTACAATCAGCCCCAGCATTTT
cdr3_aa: CAWSVFGAYNQPQHF

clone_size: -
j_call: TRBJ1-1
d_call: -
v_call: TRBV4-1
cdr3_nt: TGCGCCAGCAGCCAAGATGTCCTAAGCTTTGGAGCTTTCTTT
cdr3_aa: CASSQDVLSFGAFF

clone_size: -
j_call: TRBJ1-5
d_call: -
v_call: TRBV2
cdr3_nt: TGTGCCAGCAGTGGTGGGGGGGTCGCGAAGCCCCAGCATTTT
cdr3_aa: CASSGGGVAKPQHF

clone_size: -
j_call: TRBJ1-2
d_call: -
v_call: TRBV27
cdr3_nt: TGTGCCAGCACCTCACCAGGGGTTGGCTACACCTTC
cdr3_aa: CASTSPGVGYTF

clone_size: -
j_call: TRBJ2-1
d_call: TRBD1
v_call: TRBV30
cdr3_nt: TGTGCCTGGAGTGGAAGACAGGGGGCGAGGAATGAGCAGTTCTTC
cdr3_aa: CAWSGRQGARNEQFF

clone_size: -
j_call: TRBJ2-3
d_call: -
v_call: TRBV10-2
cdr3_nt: TGCGCCAGCAGTGAGCGGGGGACGCAGTATTTT
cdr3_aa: CASSERGTQYF

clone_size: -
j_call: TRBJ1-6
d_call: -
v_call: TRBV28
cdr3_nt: TGTGCCAGCAGTCCCCCCCCCATCGGTTCACCCCTCCACTTT
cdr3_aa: CASSPPPIGSPLHF

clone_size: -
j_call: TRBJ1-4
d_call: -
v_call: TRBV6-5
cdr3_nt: TGTGCCAGCAGACAGGGCCATGAAAAACTGTTTTTT
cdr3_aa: CASRQGHEKLFF

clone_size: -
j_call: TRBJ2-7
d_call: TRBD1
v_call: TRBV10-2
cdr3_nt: TGCGCCAGCAGCCAGGGACAGGGGGCCGGCGAGCAGTACTTC
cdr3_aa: CASSQGQGAGEQYF

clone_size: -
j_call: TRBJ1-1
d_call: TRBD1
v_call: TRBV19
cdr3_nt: TGTGCCAGTAGGGTACAGGGGGCAGGTGAAGCTTTCTTT
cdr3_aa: CASRVQGAGEAFF

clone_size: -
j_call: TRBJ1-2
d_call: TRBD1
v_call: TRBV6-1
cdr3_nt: TGTGCCAGCAGTTCCCTCACAGGGGATGGCTACACCTTC
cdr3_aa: CASSSLTGDGYTF

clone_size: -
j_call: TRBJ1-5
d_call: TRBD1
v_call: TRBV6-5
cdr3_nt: TGTGCCAGCAGTTACTCGAAGGACAGGGGGTCTCAGCCCCAGCATTTT
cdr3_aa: CASSYSKDRGSQPQHF